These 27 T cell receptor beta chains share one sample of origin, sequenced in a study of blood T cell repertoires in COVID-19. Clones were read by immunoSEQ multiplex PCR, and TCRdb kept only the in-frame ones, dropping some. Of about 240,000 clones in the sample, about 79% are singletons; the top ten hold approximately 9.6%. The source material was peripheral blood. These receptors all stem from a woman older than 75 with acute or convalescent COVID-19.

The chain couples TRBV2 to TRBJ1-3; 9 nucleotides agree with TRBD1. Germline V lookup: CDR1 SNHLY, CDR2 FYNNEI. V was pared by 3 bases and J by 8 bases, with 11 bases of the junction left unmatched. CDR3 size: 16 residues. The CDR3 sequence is CASSDSRTGDMYTIYF. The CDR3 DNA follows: TGTGCCAGCAGTGATTCTCGGACAGGGGATATGTACACCATATATTTT. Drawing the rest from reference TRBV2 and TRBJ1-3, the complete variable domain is EPEVTQTPSHQVTQMGQEVILRCVPISNHLYFYWYRQILGQKVEFLVSFYNNEISEKSEIFDDQFSVERPDGSNFTLKIRSTKLEDSAMYFCASSDSRTGDMYTIYFGEGSWLTVV.

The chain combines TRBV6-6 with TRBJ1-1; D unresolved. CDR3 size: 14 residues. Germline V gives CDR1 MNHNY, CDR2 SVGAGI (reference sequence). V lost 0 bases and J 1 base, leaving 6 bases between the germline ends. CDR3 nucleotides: TGTGCCAGCAGTTACTCGACACGGAACACTGAAGCTTTCTTT. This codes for CASSYSTRNTEAFF.

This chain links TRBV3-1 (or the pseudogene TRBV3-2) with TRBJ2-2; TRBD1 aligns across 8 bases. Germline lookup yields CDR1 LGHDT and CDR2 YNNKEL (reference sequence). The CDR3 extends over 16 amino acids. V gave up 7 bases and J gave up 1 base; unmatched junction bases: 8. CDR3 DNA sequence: TGTGCCAGCAACTCGGGACAGGACCGGAACACCGGGGAGCTGTTTTTT. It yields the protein CASNSGQDRNTGELFF.

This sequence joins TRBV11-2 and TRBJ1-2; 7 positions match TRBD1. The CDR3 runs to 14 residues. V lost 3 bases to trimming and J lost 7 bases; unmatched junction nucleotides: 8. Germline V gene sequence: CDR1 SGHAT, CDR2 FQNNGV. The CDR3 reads CASSFEGALGGYTF. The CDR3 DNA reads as TGTGCCAGCAGCTTTGAGGGGGCTCTCGGTGGCTACACCTTC.

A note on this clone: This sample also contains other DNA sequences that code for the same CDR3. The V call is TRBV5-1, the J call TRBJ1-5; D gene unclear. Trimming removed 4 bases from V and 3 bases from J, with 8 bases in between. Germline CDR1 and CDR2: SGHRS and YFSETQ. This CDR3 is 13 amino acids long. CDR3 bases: TGCGCCAGCAGCCTCGACACCAATCAGCCCCAGCATTTT. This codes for CASSLDTNQPQHF.

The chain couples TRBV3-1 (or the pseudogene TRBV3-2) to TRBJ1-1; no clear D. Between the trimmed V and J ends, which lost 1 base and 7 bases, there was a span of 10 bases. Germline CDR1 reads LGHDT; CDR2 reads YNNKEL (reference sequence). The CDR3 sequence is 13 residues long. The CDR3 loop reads CASSQVRGNEAFF. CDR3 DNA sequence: TGTGCCAGCAGCCAAGTGCGAGGCAATGAAGCTTTCTTT.

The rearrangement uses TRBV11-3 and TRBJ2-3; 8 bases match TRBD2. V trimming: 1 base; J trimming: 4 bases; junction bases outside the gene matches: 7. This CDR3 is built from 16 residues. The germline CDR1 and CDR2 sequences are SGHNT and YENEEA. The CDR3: CASSLGGGTSADTQYF. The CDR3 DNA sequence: TGTGCCAGCAGCTTAGGCGGCGGGACTAGTGCAGATACGCAGTATTTT.

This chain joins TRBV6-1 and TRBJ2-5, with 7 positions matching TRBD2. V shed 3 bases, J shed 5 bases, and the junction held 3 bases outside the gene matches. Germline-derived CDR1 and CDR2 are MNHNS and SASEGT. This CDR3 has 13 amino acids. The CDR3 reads CASSDGEGETQYF. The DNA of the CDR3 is TGTGCCAGCAGTGACGGGGAGGGGGAGACCCAGTACTTC.

The CDR3 spells CAWSSPYEQYF. DNA of the CDR3: TGTGCCTGGAGTAGCCCCTACGAGCAGTACTTC. The V call is TRBV30, the J call TRBJ2-7, with D hard to call. CDR1 is GTSNPN, CDR2 SVGIG, per germline (reference sequence). The CDR3 runs to 11 residues. The V gene lost 2 bases and the J gene lost 2 bases, with 4 bases spanning the gap.

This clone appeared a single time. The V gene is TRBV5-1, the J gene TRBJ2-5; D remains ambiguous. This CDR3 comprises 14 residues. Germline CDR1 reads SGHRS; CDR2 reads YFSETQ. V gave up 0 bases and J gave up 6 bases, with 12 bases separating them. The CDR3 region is CASSLDPAEKTQYF. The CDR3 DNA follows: TGCGCCAGCAGCTTGGACCCGGCGGAAAAGACCCAGTACTTC.

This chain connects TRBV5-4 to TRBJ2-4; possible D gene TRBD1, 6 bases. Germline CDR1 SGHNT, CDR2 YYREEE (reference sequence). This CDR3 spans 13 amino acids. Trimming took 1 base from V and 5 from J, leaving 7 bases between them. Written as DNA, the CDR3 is TGTGCCAGCAGCTTGTACAGGGAAAACATTCAGTACTTC. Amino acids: CASSLYRENIQYF.

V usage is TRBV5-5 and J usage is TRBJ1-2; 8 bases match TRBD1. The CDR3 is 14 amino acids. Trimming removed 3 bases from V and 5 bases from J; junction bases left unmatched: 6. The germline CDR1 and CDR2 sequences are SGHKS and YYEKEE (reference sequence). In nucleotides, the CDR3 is TGTGCCAGCAGCTCCGGACAGGGCTGGTATGGCTACACCTTC. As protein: CASSSGQGWYGYTF.

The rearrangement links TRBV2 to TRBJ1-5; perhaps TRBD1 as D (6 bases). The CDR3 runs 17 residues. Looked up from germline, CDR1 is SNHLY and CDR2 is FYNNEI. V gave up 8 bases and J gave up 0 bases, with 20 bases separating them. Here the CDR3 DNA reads TGTGCCAGCGGAAGGGGGGAAGCGGGAGTTAGCAATCAGCCCCAGCATTTT. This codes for CASGRGEAGVSNQPQHF.

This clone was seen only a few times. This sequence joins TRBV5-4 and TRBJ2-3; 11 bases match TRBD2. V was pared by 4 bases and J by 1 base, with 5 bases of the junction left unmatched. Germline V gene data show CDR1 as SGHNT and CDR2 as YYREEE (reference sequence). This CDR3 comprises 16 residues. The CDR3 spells CASSPLAGGRTDTQYF. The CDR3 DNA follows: TGTGCCAGCAGCCCTCTAGCGGGGGGACGCACAGATACGCAGTATTTT. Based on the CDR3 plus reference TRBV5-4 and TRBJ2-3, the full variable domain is ETGVTQSPTHLIKTRGQQVTLRCSSQSGHNTVSWYQQALGQGPQFIFQYYREEENGRGNFPPRFSGLQFPNYSSELNVNALELDDSALYLCASSPLAGGRTDTQYFGPGTRLTVL.

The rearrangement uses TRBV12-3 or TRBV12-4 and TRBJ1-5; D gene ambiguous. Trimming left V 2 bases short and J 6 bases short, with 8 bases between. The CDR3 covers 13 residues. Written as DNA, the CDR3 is TGTGCCAGCAGTTTAAGGTCGGGTCAGCCCCAGCATTTT. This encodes CASSLRSGQPQHF.

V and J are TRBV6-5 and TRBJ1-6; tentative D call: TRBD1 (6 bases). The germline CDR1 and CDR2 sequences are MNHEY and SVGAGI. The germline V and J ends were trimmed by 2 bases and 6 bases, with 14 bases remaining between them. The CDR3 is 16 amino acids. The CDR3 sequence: CASSYTRTATNSPLHF. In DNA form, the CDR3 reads TGTGCCAGCAGTTACACCCGGACAGCTACTAATTCACCCCTCCACTTT.

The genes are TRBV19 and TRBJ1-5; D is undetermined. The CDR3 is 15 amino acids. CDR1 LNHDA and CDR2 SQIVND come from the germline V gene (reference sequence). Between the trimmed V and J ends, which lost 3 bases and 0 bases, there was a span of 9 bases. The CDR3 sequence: CASSIAWLSNQPQHF. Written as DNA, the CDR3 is TGTGCCAGTAGTATCGCTTGGCTTAGCAATCAGCCCCAGCATTTT.

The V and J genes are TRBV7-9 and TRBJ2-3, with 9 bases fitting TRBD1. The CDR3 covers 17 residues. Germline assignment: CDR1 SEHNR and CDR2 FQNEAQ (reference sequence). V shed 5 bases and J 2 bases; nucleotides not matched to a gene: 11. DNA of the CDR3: TGTGCCAGCAGCCATCGGACGACAGGGGGACTCACAGATACGCAGTATTTT. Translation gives CASSHRTTGGLTDTQYF.

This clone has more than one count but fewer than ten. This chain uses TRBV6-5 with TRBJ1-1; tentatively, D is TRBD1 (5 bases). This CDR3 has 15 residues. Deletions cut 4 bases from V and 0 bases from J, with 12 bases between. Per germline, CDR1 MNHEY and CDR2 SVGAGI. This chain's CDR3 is CASSLAGQLNTEAFF. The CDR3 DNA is TGTGCCAGCAGTTTGGCAGGGCAGCTGAACACTGAAGCTTTCTTT.

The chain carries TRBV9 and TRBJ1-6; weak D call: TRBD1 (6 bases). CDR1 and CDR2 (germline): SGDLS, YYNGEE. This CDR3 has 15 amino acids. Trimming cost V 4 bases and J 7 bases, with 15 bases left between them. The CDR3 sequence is CASSSTTGVNSPLHF. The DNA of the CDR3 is TGTGCCAGCAGCAGTACGACAGGAGTAAATTCACCCCTCCACTTT. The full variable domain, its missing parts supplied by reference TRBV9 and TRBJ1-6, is DSGVTQTPKHLITATGQRVTLRCSPRSGDLSVYWYQQSLDQGLQFLIQYYNGEERAKGNILERFSAQQFPDLHSELNLSSLELGDSALYFCASSSTTGVNSPLHFGNGTRLTVT.

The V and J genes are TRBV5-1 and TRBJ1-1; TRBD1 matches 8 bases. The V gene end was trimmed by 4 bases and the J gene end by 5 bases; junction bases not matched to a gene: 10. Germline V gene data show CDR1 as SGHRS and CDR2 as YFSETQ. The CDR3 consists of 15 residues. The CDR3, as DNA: TGCGCCAGCAGCAAATTACAGGGGGAAGGGACTGAAGCTTTCTTT. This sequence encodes CASSKLQGEGTEAFF.

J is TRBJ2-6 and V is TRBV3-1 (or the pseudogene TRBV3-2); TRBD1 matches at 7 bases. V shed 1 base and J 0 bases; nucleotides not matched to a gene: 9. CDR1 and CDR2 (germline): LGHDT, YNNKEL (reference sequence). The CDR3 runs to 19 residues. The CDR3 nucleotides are TGTGCCAGCAGCCAAGGACCGACAGGGCTTAGCTCTGGGGCCAACGTCCTGACTTTC. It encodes CASSQGPTGLSSGANVLTF.

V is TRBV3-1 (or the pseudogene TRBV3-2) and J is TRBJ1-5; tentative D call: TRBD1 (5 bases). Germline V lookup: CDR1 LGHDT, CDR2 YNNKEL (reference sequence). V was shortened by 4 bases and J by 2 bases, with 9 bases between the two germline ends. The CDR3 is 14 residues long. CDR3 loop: CASSRRGGNQPQHF. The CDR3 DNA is TGTGCCAGCAGCCGGAGGGGTGGCAATCAGCCCCAGCATTTT.

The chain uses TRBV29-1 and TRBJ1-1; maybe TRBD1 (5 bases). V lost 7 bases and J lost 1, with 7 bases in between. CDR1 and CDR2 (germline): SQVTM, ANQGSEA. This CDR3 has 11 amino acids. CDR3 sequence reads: CSAGQNTEAFF. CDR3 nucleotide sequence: TGCAGCGCTGGACAGAACACTGAAGCTTTCTTT.

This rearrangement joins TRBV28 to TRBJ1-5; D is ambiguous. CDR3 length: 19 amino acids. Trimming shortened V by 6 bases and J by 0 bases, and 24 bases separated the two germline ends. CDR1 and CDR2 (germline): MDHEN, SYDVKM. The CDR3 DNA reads TGTGCCAGCAGCCCCAGCGGGAAGGGATGGGTCAATAGCAATCAGCCCCAGCATTTT. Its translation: CASSPSGKGWVNSNQPQHF.

The CDR3 spells CASSLLGYPQETQYF. DNA of the CDR3: TGCGCCAGCAGCCTACTAGGTTACCCGCAAGAGACCCAGTACTTC. The V call is TRBV5-1, the J call TRBJ2-5; D is possibly TRBD2 (5 bases). CDR1 and CDR2 from the germline V gene are SGHRS and YFSETQ. The CDR3 loop spans 15 amino acids. V gave up 4 bases and J gave up 2 bases, with 15 bases separating them.

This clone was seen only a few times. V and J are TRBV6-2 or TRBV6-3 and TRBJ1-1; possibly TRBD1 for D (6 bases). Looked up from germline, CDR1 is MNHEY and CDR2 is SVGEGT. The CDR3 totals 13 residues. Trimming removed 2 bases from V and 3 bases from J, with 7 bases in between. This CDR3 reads CASSYQGHTEAFF. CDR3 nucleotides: TGTGCCAGCAGTTACCAGGGGCACACTGAAGCTTTCTTT.